This T cell receptor (beta chain) was captured by sequencing in a study of graft-versus-host responses after intestinal transplantation. Across the study: Recipients were given multivisceral, liver-intestinal, or isolated intestinal transplants.

Regarding this clone: Its antigen is as yet unknown.

Whole-study results and caveats: GvH clones were identified in recipient marrow, with some first appearing in ileum or blood. When patients had graft-donor T cell macrochimerism, their allografts held high graft-versus-host to host-versus-graft clonal ratios.

Trimming cost V 3 bases and J 5 bases; bases outside gene matches: 9. The length of the CDR3 is 17 residues. Germline V CDR1 and CDR2: MNHNS, SASEGT. Here immunoSEQ multiplex PCR was the method, and the copy in TCRdb shows in-frame clones only, minus some. The sample holds tens of thousands of clones, 80% to 95% seen once. The V gene is TRBV6-1, the J gene TRBJ2-7, with 14 nucleotides matching TRBD2. The sample consisted of unstimulated CD4+ T cells sorted from spleen or lymph node cells, taken before intestinal transplant. The sequence was collected from a human donor who received an intestinal transplant. The CDR3 here is CASSDPGTSGSKDEQYF. The CDR3 DNA follows: TGTGCCAGCAGTGACCCAGGGACTAGCGGGAGTAAGGACGAGCAGTACTTC.